This T cell receptor (beta chain) comes out of a study of T-cell memory formation after mild COVID-19. Study as a whole: There were largely donor-specific TCR clusters. Study results and caveats: Second-wave clones reaching peak frequency on day 37 lacked confirmed SARS-CoV-2 specificity. The finding that pre-infection memory included some responding clones suggested that cross-reactive memory joined.

The authors produced TCR alpha and TCR beta cDNA libraries with sample barcodes and UMIs by 5'RACE using constant-segment primers. TCRdb analysed the 5' RACE reads with MiXCR anew, one entry per CDR3 protein. The sample yields approximately 340,000 distinct CDR3 sequences, under 15% seen once. V lost 10 bases, J lost 4 bases, and 22 bases lay in between. Germline CDR1 ENHRY, CDR2 SYGVKD. This CDR3 has 15 amino acids. The sample holds a few counts of this clonotype. Its antigen is as yet unknown. J is TRBJ1-1 and V is TRBV10-3, with D possibly matching TRBD1 (5 bases). The specimen sequenced was PBMCs or a T cell subset sorted from them (not recorded which). This sequence originates from a man between 18 and 35 years old who had mild COVID-19 (a few samples of this study predate the infection). Cell type and time point are not known. The CDR3 reads CATGGRENLGTEAFF. The CDR3 DNA is TGTGCCACCGGGGGGAGGGAGAATCTAGGCACTGAAGCTTTCTTT.